This T cell receptor (beta chain) appears in the sequencing data of a study of technical replicates of blood from several donors. This CDR3 is built from 16 residues. CDR1 is KGHSH and CDR2 is LQKENI in the germline V gene. With 5 bases clipped from V and 0 bases from J, the junction kept 6 bases outside the gene matches. The assay was immunoSEQ multiplex PCR, and TCRdb's table has in-frame clones only and misses some. The sample shows 83,000 or so clones, around 94% of them seen only once. The receptor was derived from a human donor in good health. This rearrangement joins TRBV18 to TRBJ2-1; 8 bases match TRBD2. The sequencing input was T cells isolated from PBMCs. The CDR3 spells CASSEREQSSYNEQFF. The DNA for the CDR3 is TGTGCCAGCTCAGAGCGGGAGCAGAGCTCCTACAATGAGCAGTTCTTC. Full variable domain (remainder filled in from reference TRBV18 and TRBJ2-1): NAGVMQNPRHLVRRRGQEARLRCSPMKGHSHVYWYRQLPEEGLKFMVYLQKENIIDESGMPKERFSAEFPKEGPSILRIQQVVRGDSAAYFCASSEREQSSYNEQFFGPGTRLTVL.